These 21 T cell receptor beta chains originate from one sample sequenced in a study of tumor-infiltrating lymphocytes in primary liver carcinoma. cDNA specific to TCR beta was made from 500 ng of total RNA, with a constant-region primer employed for priming. Sequencing libraries for TCR beta derived from three nested multiplex PCR rounds that used slightly modified ARM-PCR. The first two PCR rounds, around 10 cycles each, used TRBV1-TRBV30 forward primers and a C-beta reverse primer. TCRdb re-called the multiplex PCR reads through MiXCR, storing one row per CDR3 protein. The sample lists approximately 330,000 distinct CDR3 sequences, less than 70% occurring once. Blood RNA came from unsorted whole blood; germline DNA was also extracted. The specimen sequenced was peripheral blood. The receptor source for this set is a man aged 40-55 years with primary liver carcinoma and hepatitis B virus infection.

V gene TRBV7-9 combines with J gene TRBJ2-1; D perhaps matches TRBD2 (6 bases). The CDR3 contains 11 residues. Germline V gives CDR1 SEHNR, CDR2 FQNEAQ (reference sequence). Trimming pared 6 bases from V and 12 bases from J, leaving 12 bases between. The CDR3 DNA reads TGTGCCAGCAGTTATAGCGGTTCGCAGTTCTTC. Its translation: CASSYSGSQFF. Full variable domain (rest looked up from reference TRBV7-9 and TRBJ2-1): DTGVSQNPRHKITKRGQNVTFRCDPISEHNRLYWYRQTLGQGPEFLTYFQNEAQLEKSRLLSDRFSAERPKGSFSTLEIQRTEQGDSAMYLCASSYSGSQFFGPGTRLTVL.

A few counts support this clonotype. Since a much larger clone is just one base distant, this may be a read error. V and J are TRBV29-1 and TRBJ2-7; 7 bases align to TRBD2. CDR1 and CDR2 (germline): SQVTM, ANQGSEA. The CDR3 has 12 amino acids. CDR3 sequence: CRVEAGPYEQYF. The CDR3 DNA follows: TGCAGAGTTGAAGCGGGACCCTACGAGCAGTACTTC.

Of note for this clonotype: Germline and junction disagree at one end, which may indicate a read error. The J gene is TRBJ1-5, the V gene TRBV28; 9 bases match TRBD1. The V gene's germline CDR1 is MDHEN and CDR2 SYDVKM. The length of the CDR3 is 14 residues. In DNA, the CDR3 is TGTACCAGCAGTCCTGGGACAGGGAATCAGCCCCAGCATTTT. Translating gives CTSSPGTGNQPQHF.

The chain employs TRBV11-2 and TRBJ1-1; D is undetermined. Germline assignment: CDR1 SGHAT and CDR2 FQNNGV. There are 13 residues in the CDR3. The DNA for the CDR3 is TGTGTCAGAAGCTTAAACACGGGGACTGAAGCTTTCTTT. Its protein is CVRSLNTGTEAFF.

As regards this clonotype: Since a much larger clone is just one base distant, this may be a read error. The V call is TRBV6-5, the J call TRBJ1-5; no clear D. V dropped 7 bases and J dropped 0 bases, with 7 bases sitting between them. This CDR3 is 13 amino acids long. Germline V lookup: CDR1 MNHEY, CDR2 SVGAGI. The DNA of the CDR3 is TGTGCCAGCAACCTGAATAGCAATCAGCCCCAGCATTTT. It encodes CASNLNSNQPQHF.

This clonotype was recorded at least ten times. V is TRBV4-3 and J is TRBJ2-5; maybe TRBD1 (5 bases). Germline V gives CDR1 LGHNA, CDR2 YSLEER. Trimming removed 0 bases at V and 3 bases at J, with 8 bases between. There are 14 residues in the CDR3. The CDR3 DNA sequence: TGCGCCAGCAGCCAAGAGGCAGGGAAAGAGACCCAGTACTTC. This sequence encodes CASSQEAGKETQYF.

Worth noting for this clonotype: The germline gene is not matched at one end of the junction; a read error may be the cause. The genes are TRBV18 and TRBJ2-7, with D maybe TRBD1 (6 bases). This CDR3 has 15 residues. CDR1 is KGHSH and CDR2 is LQKENI in the germline V gene. The CDR3 sequence: CASSPEQGSSGERYF. The DNA for the CDR3 is TGTGCCAGCTCACCTGAACAGGGAAGCAGCGGCGAGCGGTACTTC.

This clonotype appeared a few times. This chain links TRBV13 with TRBJ1-1; D gene uncertain. The CDR3 spans 15 residues. V shed 5 bases and J shed 9 bases, with 22 bases lying between them. The germline gives CDR1 PRHDT, CDR2 FYEKMQ (reference sequence). The CDR3 DNA reads TGTGCCAGCAGCGCCCGGACTGAAGAAGGAGAACAAGCTTTCTTT. Its translation is CASSARTEEGEQAFF.

This clonotype was counted many times. The V call is TRBV11-3, the J call TRBJ2-3; 14 positions agree with TRBD2. In germline, CDR1 is SGHNT, CDR2 YENEEA. The CDR3 runs 16 residues. The V and J ends lost 3 bases and 6 bases, in that order; junction bases with no gene match: 5. CDR3 sequence: CASSLGLAGARDTQYF. In DNA form, the CDR3 reads TGTGCCAGCAGCTTGGGACTAGCGGGAGCTCGGGATACGCAGTATTTT.

This chain links TRBV11-2 with TRBJ2-7, with 8 bases that match TRBD2. The CDR3 is made up of 14 amino acids. Trimming at V came to 7 bases and at J to 3 bases, leaving 8 bases not matched to a gene. CDR1 is SGHAT and CDR2 is FQNNGV in the germline V gene. CDR3 sequence reads: CASNSGTSDYEQYF. The CDR3 coding sequence is TGTGCCAGCAACTCTGGGACTAGTGACTACGAGCAGTACTTC.

To note about this clonotype: A read error may be the cause here, since a much bigger clone is one base away. The chain recombines TRBV6-1 with TRBJ2-5; TRBD1 matches 8 bases. The length of the CDR3 is 18 residues. CDR1 and CDR2 from the germline V gene are MNHNS and SASEGT. This CDR3 is CTSTALEWAGTGRETQYF. In nucleotides, the CDR3 is TGTACCAGCACGGCCCTCGAGTGGGCCGGGACAGGCCGAGAGACCCAGTACTTC.

Comment on this clonotype: At one of its ends the junction is not consistent with the germline gene, which may arise from a read error. V is TRBV4-2 and J is TRBJ1-6; TRBD1 is a possible D gene (6 bases). CDR1 is LGHNA, CDR2 YNFKEQ, per germline. The CDR3 is 15 residues long. CDR3 sequence reads: CANSRSEGGGSPLHF. The CDR3 region has the DNA TGCGCCAACAGCCGGAGTGAAGGGGGAGGCTCACCCCTCCACTTT.

J is TRBJ1-3 and V is TRBV12-3 or TRBV12-4; the D gene is possibly TRBD1 (5 bases). Between the trimmed V and J ends, which lost 7 bases and 0 bases, there was a span of 13 bases. The CDR3 has 15 residues. CDR3 region: CASKDGAASGNTIYF. The CDR3 DNA follows: TGTGCCAGCAAAGACGGGGCAGCCTCTGGAAACACCATATATTTT.

In the case of this clonotype: The junction differs from germline at one of its ends, possibly a read error. This chain uses TRBV11-2 with TRBJ2-7; the D gene is possibly TRBD1 (5 bases). Germline CDR1 reads SGHAT; CDR2 reads FQNNGV. The CDR3 extends over 15 amino acids. In nucleotides, the CDR3 is TGTGTCAGCAGCCCCTCTGTACAGGCCTCCTACGAGCAGTACTTC. Encoded protein: CVSSPSVQASYEQYF.

This clonotype has ten or more counts. The V call is TRBV11-2, the J call TRBJ2-5; weak D call: TRBD1 (6 bases). This CDR3 comprises 13 residues. CDR1 and CDR2 from the germline V gene are SGHAT and FQNNGV. V lost 5 bases to trimming and J lost 4 bases, with 11 bases between them. This CDR3 is CASSQRGLETQYF. CDR3 nucleotides: TGTGCCAGCAGCCAGAGGGGGTTAGAGACCCAGTACTTC.

Regarding this clonotype: A read error may be the cause here, since a much bigger clone is one base away. This chain links TRBV6-5 with TRBJ1-1; D is undetermined. This CDR3 region has 16 residues. Germline CDR1 reads MNHEY; CDR2 reads SVGAGI. The CDR3 DNA reads TGTGCCGGCAGTCCTATCAGCGCTCTGTGGAACACTGAAGCTTTCTTT. It codes for CAGSPISALWNTEAFF.

This clonotype has ten or more counts. This rearrangement joins TRBV11-2 to TRBJ2-3; D may be TRBD2 (6 bases). V was shortened by 2 bases and J by 4 bases, with 19 bases between the two germline ends. The CDR3 is 17 residues long. CDR1 and CDR2 from the germline V gene are SGHAT and FQNNGV. CDR3 in amino acids: CASSLRGLVGFADTQYF. As DNA, the CDR3 is TGTGCCAGCAGCTTAAGGGGACTGGTCGGGTTTGCAGATACGCAGTATTTT. The full variable domain, its missing parts supplied by reference TRBV11-2 and TRBJ2-3, is EAGVAQSPRYKIIEKRQSVAFWCNPISGHATLYWYQQILGQGPKLLIQFQNNGVVDDSQLPKDRFSAERLKGVDSTLKIQPAKLEDSAVYLCASSLRGLVGFADTQYFGPGTRLTVL.

The chain employs TRBV6-2 or TRBV6-3 and TRBJ2-7; D is unresolved. Deletions cut 4 bases from V and 2 bases from J, with 18 bases between. The V gene's germline CDR1 is MNHEY and CDR2 SVGEGT. This CDR3 spans 16 amino acids. The CDR3 DNA is TGTGCCAGCAGTTCTTGGCCGTTGAGGCCTACCTACGAGCAGTACTTC. This gives the protein CASSSWPLRPTYEQYF.

As regards this clonotype: A junction boundary mismatches the germline segment, possibly from a read error. V and J are TRBV6-2 or TRBV6-3 and TRBJ2-1; 10 nucleotides agree with TRBD2. Germline loops: CDR1 MNHEY, CDR2 SVGEGT. The CDR3 is made up of 16 amino acids. The CDR3 loop reads CACSYPPLAGLDEQFF. The CDR3 bases are TGTGCCTGCAGTTACCCCCCACTAGCGGGACTGGATGAGCAGTTCTTC.

For this clonotype: At one end, the junction sequence differs from germline, possibly due to a read error. The rearrangement joins TRBV10-3 to TRBJ2-4, with 8 positions matching TRBD1. The CDR3 runs to 18 residues. Germline values: CDR1 ENHRY, CDR2 SYGVKD. DNA for the CDR3: TGTGCCGTCAGTGAGTCGAGCCAGGGGGCGTCTGCCAAAAACATTCAGTACTTC. Translation gives CAVSESSQGASAKNIQYF.

Worth noting for this clonotype: Sequence at one end of the junction differs from germline and may be a read error. The chain has TRBV5-6 and TRBJ2-3; 7 nucleotides match TRBD2. The CDR3 runs to 14 residues. Germline CDR1 is SGHDT and CDR2 is YYEEEE. CDR3 residues: CVSSPTSGTDTQYF. The DNA for the CDR3 is TGTGTCAGCAGCCCTACTAGCGGCACAGATACGCAGTATTTT.